What follows are 14 T cell receptor beta chains derived from one specimen sequenced in a study of STAT5B mutations in CD4+ large granular lymphocyte leukemia. The table came from immunoSEQ multiplex PCR; TCRdb's copy has only in-frame clones and leaves some out. The sample lists approximately 20,000 clones, roughly 84% occurring once. The sample taken for sequencing was CD4+ T cells from blood buffy coats. The source is a human donor in good health.

This chain joins TRBV6-5 and TRBJ2-7; D possibly corresponds to TRBD1 (6 bases). CDR3 length: 15 amino acids. Germline V gene sequence: CDR1 MNHEY, CDR2 SVGAGI. Between the trimmed V and J ends, which lost 0 bases and 4 bases, there was a span of 13 bases. The CDR3 DNA reads TGTGCCAGCAGTTACTCGAGTCTAGGGGGATACGAGCAGTACTTC. It is translated as CASSYSSLGGYEQYF.

The rearrangement links TRBV4-1 to TRBJ1-2; TRBD1 matches 11 bases. This CDR3 region has 14 residues. After removal of 3 bases from V and 7 bases from J, the junction contained 4 bases not matched to a gene. Germline loops: CDR1 MGHRA, CDR2 YSYEKL. For the CDR3, the DNA is TGCGCCAGCAGCCAGGACAGGGGGCGAAGTGGCTACACCTTC. Translated: CASSQDRGRSGYTF.

This clone was seen a single time. V and J are TRBV5-4 and TRBJ1-2, with D perhaps matching TRBD1 (6 bases). The V gene's germline CDR1 is SGHNT and CDR2 YYREEE (reference sequence). The V gene lost 3 bases and the J gene lost 7 bases, with 16 bases spanning the gap. There are 14 residues in the CDR3. This chain's CDR3 is CASSSQGLGFGYTF. The CDR3 nucleotides read TGTGCCAGCAGCTCACAGGGCCTCGGATTTGGCTACACCTTC.

The V call is TRBV7-2, the J call TRBJ1-4; D might be TRBD1 (6 bases). The CDR3 has 12 amino acids. Germline CDR1 reads SGHTA; CDR2 reads FQGNSA. Trimming shortened V by 5 bases and J by 9 bases, and 10 bases separated the two germline ends. In DNA, the CDR3 is TGTGCCAGCAGCCAGCGGGGGCAAAAACTGTTTTTT. This encodes CASSQRGQKLFF.

V and J are TRBV6-1 and TRBJ2-7, with TRBD2 matching over 12 bases. Germline-derived CDR1 and CDR2 are MNHNS and SASEGT. J lost 3 bases, V lost 4 bases, and 7 bases had no gene match. CDR3 length: 16 amino acids. This CDR3 is CASSVSGLAGIYEQYF. CDR3 nucleotides: TGTGCCAGCAGTGTTTCAGGACTAGCGGGAATCTACGAGCAGTACTTC.

The rearrangement links TRBV2 to TRBJ1-1, with D unclear. V was cut by 5 bases and J by 4 bases, with 11 bases left in between. CDR3 length equals 13 residues. The germline V gene encodes CDR1 SNHLY and CDR2 FYNNEI. In DNA form, the CDR3 reads TGTGCCAGCAGTCTCCAGGACTTCACTGAAGCTTTCTTT. Protein product: CASSLQDFTEAFF.

The chain is built from TRBV6-1 and TRBJ2-7; possible D gene TRBD1, 5 bases. Per germline, CDR1 MNHNS and CDR2 SASEGT. V lost 4 bases to trimming and J lost 6 bases, with 13 bases between them. The CDR3 contains 13 residues. CDR3 DNA sequence: TGTGCCAGCAGTGGGCAGGGAACTGTCGAGCAGTACTTC. This encodes CASSGQGTVEQYF.

The chain links TRBV19 to TRBJ2-1; D remains unclear. Germline V lookup: CDR1 LNHDA, CDR2 SQIVND (reference sequence). The CDR3 is 14 residues long. Trimming shortened V by 0 bases and J by 0 bases, and 3 bases separated the two germline ends. The CDR3 nucleotides are TGTGCCAGTAGTATAGACGGCTCCTACAATGAGCAGTTCTTC. Protein sequence: CASSIDGSYNEQFF.

The chain links TRBV10-3 to TRBJ2-5, with 7 bases fitting TRBD1. Germline-derived CDR1 and CDR2 are ENHRY and SYGVKD. The CDR3 sequence is 13 residues long. V lost 4 bases and J lost 4; bases outside the gene matches: 3. As DNA, the CDR3 is TGTGCCATCAGTGGCACAGGGGCAGAGACCCAGTACTTC. Translating gives CAISGTGAETQYF.

The V call is TRBV27, the J call TRBJ2-1, with D possibly matching TRBD2 (5 bases). The germline gives CDR1 MNHEY, CDR2 SMNVEV (reference sequence). The CDR3 is 15 residues long. Trimming stripped 5 bases from V and 7 bases from J, with 18 bases between. The DNA for the CDR3 is TGTGCCAGCAGTGAAAGCTTCACGCCGGGAAATGAGCAGTTCTTC. It translates to CASSESFTPGNEQFF.

The chain uses TRBV19 and TRBJ1-2; unclear D gene. Germline lookup yields CDR1 LNHDA and CDR2 SQIVND (reference sequence). Trimming stripped 3 bases from V and 2 bases from J, with 10 bases between. The CDR3 length is 14 residues. The CDR3 region is CASSIPTVNYGYTF. The CDR3 DNA reads as TGTGCCAGTAGTATCCCGACGGTGAACTATGGCTACACCTTC.

This chain links TRBV6-1 with TRBJ1-3; no firm D call. Germline V CDR1 and CDR2: MNHNS, SASEGT. Trimming stripped 2 bases from V and 0 bases from J, with 8 bases between. The CDR3 consists of 15 residues. The CDR3: CASSESGVSGNTIYF. Here the CDR3 DNA reads TGTGCCAGCAGTGAAAGTGGGGTCTCTGGAAACACCATATATTTT.

The chain has TRBV29-1 and TRBJ2-5, with TRBD2 identical over 11 bases. The J call is in doubt because the DNA end fits TRBJ2-7 better. CDR3 length equals 12 residues. Germline values: CDR1 SQVTM, CDR2 ANQGSEA. CDR3 DNA: TGCAGCGTTACTAGCGGGAGCTACGAGCAGTACTTC. This gives the protein CSVTSGSYEQYF.

The chain carries TRBV14 and TRBJ1-1; 9 nucleotides align to TRBD1. Germline CDR1 SGHDN, CDR2 FVKESK. The CDR3 extends over 18 amino acids. The V gene end was trimmed by 0 bases and the J gene end by 1 base; junction bases not matched to a gene: 9. CDR3 DNA: TGTGCCAGCAGCCAAGACCGGGGGACAGGGAAGTGGAACACTGAAGCTTTCTTT. Translation: CASSQDRGTGKWNTEAFF.